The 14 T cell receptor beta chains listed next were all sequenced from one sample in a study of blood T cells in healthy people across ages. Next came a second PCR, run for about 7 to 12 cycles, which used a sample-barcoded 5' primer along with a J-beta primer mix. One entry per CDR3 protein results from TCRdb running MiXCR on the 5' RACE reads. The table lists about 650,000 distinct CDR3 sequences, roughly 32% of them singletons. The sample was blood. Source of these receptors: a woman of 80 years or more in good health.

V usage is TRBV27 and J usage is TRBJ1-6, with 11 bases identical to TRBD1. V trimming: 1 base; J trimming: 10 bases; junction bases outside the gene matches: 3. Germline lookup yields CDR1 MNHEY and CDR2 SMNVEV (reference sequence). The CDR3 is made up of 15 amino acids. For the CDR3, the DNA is TGTGCCAGCAGTTTATACGGGACAGGGGGATCACCCCTCCACTTT. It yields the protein CASSLYGTGGSPLHF.

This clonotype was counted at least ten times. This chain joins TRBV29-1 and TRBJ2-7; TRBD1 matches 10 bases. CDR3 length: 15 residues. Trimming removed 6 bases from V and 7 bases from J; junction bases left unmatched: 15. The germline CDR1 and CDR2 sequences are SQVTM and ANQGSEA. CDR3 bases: TGCAGCGTGGGAATAGGTGGACAGGGGGGTGAGGAGCAGTACTTC. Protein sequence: CSVGIGGQGGEEQYF.

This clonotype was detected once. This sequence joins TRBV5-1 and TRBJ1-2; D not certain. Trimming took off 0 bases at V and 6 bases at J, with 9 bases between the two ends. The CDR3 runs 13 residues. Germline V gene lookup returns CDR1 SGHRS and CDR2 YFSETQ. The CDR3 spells CASSLDSQHGYTF. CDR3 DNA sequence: TGCGCCAGCAGCTTGGACAGCCAACATGGCTACACCTTC.

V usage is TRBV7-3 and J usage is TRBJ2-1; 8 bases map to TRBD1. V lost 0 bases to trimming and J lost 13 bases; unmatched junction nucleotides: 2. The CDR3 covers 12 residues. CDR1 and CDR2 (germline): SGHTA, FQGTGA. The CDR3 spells CASSLTQGAQFF. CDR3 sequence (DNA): TGTGCCAGCAGCTTAACGCAGGGGGCTCAGTTCTTC.

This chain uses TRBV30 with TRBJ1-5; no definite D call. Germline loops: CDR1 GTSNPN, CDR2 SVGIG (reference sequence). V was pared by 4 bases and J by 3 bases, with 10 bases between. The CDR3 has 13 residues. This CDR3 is CAWTSGYNQPQHF. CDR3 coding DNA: TGTGCCTGGACTTCAGGTTACAATCAGCCCCAGCATTTT.

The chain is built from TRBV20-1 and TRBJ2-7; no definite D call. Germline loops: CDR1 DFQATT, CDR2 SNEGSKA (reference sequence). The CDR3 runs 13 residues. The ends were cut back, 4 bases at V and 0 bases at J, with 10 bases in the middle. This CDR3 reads CSATKGSSYEQYF. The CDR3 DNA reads TGCAGTGCTACCAAAGGGTCCTCCTACGAGCAGTACTTC.

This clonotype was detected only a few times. This chain's CDR3 is CASSHRQGGQGQETQYF. In DNA, the CDR3 is TGTGCCAGCAGCCATCGACAGGGAGGACAAGGGCAAGAGACCCAGTACTTC. The chain combines TRBV14 with TRBJ2-5, with D perhaps TRBD1 (7 bases). Between the trimmed V and J ends, which lost 3 bases and 2 bases, there was a span of 19 bases. Germline V lookup: CDR1 SGHDN, CDR2 FVKESK. CDR3 length equals 17 residues.

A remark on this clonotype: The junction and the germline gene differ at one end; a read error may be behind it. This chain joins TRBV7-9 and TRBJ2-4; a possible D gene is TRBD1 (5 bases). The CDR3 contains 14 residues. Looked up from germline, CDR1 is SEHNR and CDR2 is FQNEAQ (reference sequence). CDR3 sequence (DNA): TGTGCCCGCAGCCTCCAGGGTAAGGCTGACGAGCAGTATTTC. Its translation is CARSLQGKADEQYF.

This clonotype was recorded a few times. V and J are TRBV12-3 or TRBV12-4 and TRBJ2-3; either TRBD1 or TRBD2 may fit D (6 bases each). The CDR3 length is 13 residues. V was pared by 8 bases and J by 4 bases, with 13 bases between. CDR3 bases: TGTGCCAGCGTCATGGGGGGCGCAGATACGCAGTATTTT. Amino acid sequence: CASVMGGADTQYF.

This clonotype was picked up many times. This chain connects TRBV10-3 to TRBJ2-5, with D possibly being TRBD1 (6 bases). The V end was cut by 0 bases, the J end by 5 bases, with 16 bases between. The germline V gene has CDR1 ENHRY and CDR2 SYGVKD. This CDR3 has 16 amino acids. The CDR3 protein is CAISESRAGVEETQYF. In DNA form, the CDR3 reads TGTGCCATCAGTGAGTCTAGGGCAGGGGTTGAGGAGACCCAGTACTTC.

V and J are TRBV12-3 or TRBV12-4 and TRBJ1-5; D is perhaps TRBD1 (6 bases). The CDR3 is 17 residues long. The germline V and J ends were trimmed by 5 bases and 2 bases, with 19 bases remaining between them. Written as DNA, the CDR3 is TGTGCCAGCAGTCCCCGGACAGTTATTATGGGCAATCAGCCCCAGCATTTT. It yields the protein CASSPRTVIMGNQPQHF.

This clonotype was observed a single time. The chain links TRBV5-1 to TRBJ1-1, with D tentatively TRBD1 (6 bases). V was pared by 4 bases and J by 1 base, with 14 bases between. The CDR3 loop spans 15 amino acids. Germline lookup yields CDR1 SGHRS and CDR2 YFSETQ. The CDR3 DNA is TGCGCCAGCAGCCCTTCCGGGACAACGAACACTGAAGCTTTCTTT. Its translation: CASSPSGTTNTEAFF. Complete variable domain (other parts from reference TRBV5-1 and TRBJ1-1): KAGVTQTPRYLIKTRGQQVTLSCSPISGHRSVSWYQQTPGQGLQFLFEYFSETQRNKGNFPGRFSGRQFSNSRSEMNVSTLELGDSALYLCASSPSGTTNTEAFFGQGTRLTVV.

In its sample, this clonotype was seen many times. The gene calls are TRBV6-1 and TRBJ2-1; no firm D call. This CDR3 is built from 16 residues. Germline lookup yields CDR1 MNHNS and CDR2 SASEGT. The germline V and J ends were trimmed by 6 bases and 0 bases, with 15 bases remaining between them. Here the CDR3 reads CASSDNTRSSYNEQFF. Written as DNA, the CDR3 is TGTGCCAGCAGCGATAACACCCGGAGCTCCTACAATGAGCAGTTCTTC.

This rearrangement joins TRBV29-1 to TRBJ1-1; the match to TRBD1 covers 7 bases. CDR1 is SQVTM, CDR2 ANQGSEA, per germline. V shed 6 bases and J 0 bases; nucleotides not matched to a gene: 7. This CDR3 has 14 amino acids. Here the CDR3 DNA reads TGCAGCGTCGGGAGTGGGACAGTGAACACTGAAGCTTTCTTT. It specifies CSVGSGTVNTEAFF.